This T cell receptor beta chain was obtained from a study of monozygotic twins with inflammatory bowel disease. The total RNA came straight from whole blood, and T cells were not sorted beforehand. On this clonotype itself: Its antigen remains unidentified.

The template switching step added UMIs that contained a 6-nucleotide sample barcode. TCRdb reworked the 5' RACE reads into one entry per CDR3 protein, no DNA. The repertoire table contains fewer than 400,000 distinct CDR3 sequences. Broader study findings: None of the different T cell subtypes could be distinguished from one another.

The CDR3 consists of 15 residues. CDR1 and CDR2 (germline): MNHEY, SVGEGT. Sequenced: blood. The V and J genes are TRBV6-2 or TRBV6-3 and TRBJ2-5; TCRdb's D gene call, TRBD1, goes unchecked for lack of DNA. This TCR was recovered from a human donor with ulcerative colitis or Crohn's disease, or a healthy co-twin of an affected twin (not recorded which). CDR3 loop: CASSSHFLGEETQYF.